This note documents a single T cell receptor beta chain sequence. Its antigen has not been determined. The sample holds no much larger clone one base away, and base qualities are not on file. This specimen's time point label, interpreted: pretreatment peripheral blood. The cohort included 25 to 30 patients with locally advanced or metastatic urothelial carcinoma who were treated at Memorial Sloan Kettering on a trial protocol. Peripheral blood mononuclear cells were collected from each patient pretreatment and during treatment, giving between 1 and 8 total time points per patient. The Qiagen DNeasy Blood extraction kit was used to purify genomic DNA from total PBMCs and tumor samples. PBMCs were collected pretreatment and during treatment, and were isolated and stored as previously described. The record originates from a study of PD-L1 blockade in urothelial cancer listed by TCRdb under 2017. Study-level background: Therapy was started in the mid-2010s for all patients, and atezolizumab 1,200 mg was administered intravenously every 3 weeks. Several patients achieved durable clinical benefit and about 19 did not. Blood samples yielded a median of around 150,000 T cells and some 80,000 unique TCRs, with median clonality approximately 0.08. Pretreatment tumor samples, along with matched peripheral blood serially collected before and after atezolizumab treatment, were subjected to TCR sequencing. The study was an exploratory multi-omic analysis of somatic, immune and clinical correlates of response to PD-L1 blockade with atezolizumab in urothelial cancer. Just over 28 patients had pretreatment blood TCR-seq, 24 had at least one posttreatment blood collection, and 24 had tumor TCR-seq. Durable clinical benefit meant progression-free survival longer than 6 months, and TCR features were also tested against progression-free and overall survival. In the same patients, whole exome sequencing and RNA sequencing of pretreatment tumors were performed in addition to TCR sequencing. About 90% of the roughly 29 patients were identified as males with urothelial cancer of bladder origin, and a prior smoking history was reported by 18 of 29 patients. Blood samples were analyzed 3 weeks after the start of treatment (second dose) and 6 weeks after the start of treatment. Patients had an ECOG performance status of 0 or 1 and had received between 0 and 3 prior chemotherapy regimens.

Synthetic TCR analog templates were spiked into each PCR so that absolute template abundance could be estimated from read counts. TCRbeta CDR3 regions were amplified from genomic DNA with bias-controlled V and J gene primers using the immunoSEQ assay. Sequencing of rearranged TCRbeta segments was performed at approximately 20X coverage. The original methods were these. Sequencing errors were corrected by clustering and CDR3s were annotated against IMGT to assign V, D and J genes. Out-of-frame and stop-codon sequences were excluded, and only productive TCRbeta rearrangements were used in downstream analyses. Clonality was calculated as one minus the Shannon entropy normalized by the log of the number of unique productive sequences. Fisher's exact test with Benjamini-Hochberg correction, using a cutoff of adjusted p below 0.01, was how clones that differed between time points or between blood and tumor were identified. TCRdb provides this immuneACCESS table in a form limited to in-frame rearrangements. Some clones are lacking; in checked studies, under half of them reflect an unresolved V gene, and why the rest are absent is not known. That table gives V, J and clone size, and the DNA gave D and trimming. The sample records about 33,000 clones, roughly 84% of which are singletons. Approximately 14% of the sample is taken by the ten largest.

Sequences LNHDA (CDR1) and SQIVND (CDR2) are obtained from the germline V gene (reference sequence). From cysteine to phenylalanine, the CDR3 is 15 amino acids long. The read is trimmed to its CDR3 DNA, 45 bases read in frame from base 1. Germline trimming: 7 bases from V, 1 base from J; junction bases outside gene matches: 5. The investigation overall reported the following: Patients with durable benefit showed greater expansion of tumor-associated TCR clones in peripheral blood 3 weeks after starting treatment (n ≈ 22, p = 0.022). Improved progression-free and overall survival was associated with having pretreatment peripheral blood TCR clonality below the median. Because the sample size was small (n of about 31) and many of the analyses were exploratory, the results are meant to be hypothesis-generating.

Sequenced here: PBMCs, sampled around atezolizumab (anti-PD-L1) treatment. The TCR was taken from a man aged 55 to 70 with urothelial cancer. The chain couples TRBV19 to TRBJ2-2, with 8 junctional bases fitting TRBD1. The CDR3 region reads CASIRTGRNTGELFF. The bases read TGTGCCAGTATACGGACAGGGAGGAACACCGGGGAGCTGTTTTTT.